This T cell receptor beta chain was sequenced during a study of blood T cell repertoires in COVID-19. Looking at the study overall: Acute and convalescent COVID-19 samples came from the United States, Italy and Spain. T cells, B-cell-depleted T cells, or PBMCs supplied cDNA or gDNA.

Study processing details: How many nucleated cells were present was estimated from reference gene primer amplification. TCRdb's copy holds only in-frame clones and misses some; the assay was immunoSEQ multiplex PCR. Clone size and the V and J calls come from that table; the DNA yielded D and trimming. The repertoire has approximately 160,000 clones, 85% to 95% of them found once; the top ten carry 0.53%. The CDR3 loop spans 13 amino acids. Between the trimmed V and J ends, which lost 4 bases and 5 bases, there was a span of 9 bases. CDR1 and CDR2 from the germline V gene are LNHDA and SQIVND (reference sequence).

The material sequenced was peripheral blood. This sequence originates from a man between 50 and 59 years old with acute or convalescent COVID-19. The rearrangement joins TRBV19 to TRBJ2-1; weak D call: TRBD1 (5 bases). The CDR3 spells CASSTTQDNEQFF. CDR3 DNA sequence: TGTGCCAGTAGTACAACACAGGACAATGAGCAGTTCTTC.